This T cell receptor beta chain emerged from a study of beta chain features in type 1 diabetes. Findings and limits, study-wide: A potential PCR bias toward shorter templates would be equal in patient and control samples.

This clone was observed a handful of times. What it binds is unknown. Expressed TCRB transcripts were sequenced because the entire RNA isolate underwent reverse transcription. Measured with immunoSEQ multiplex PCR; TCRdb has only the in-frame clones, and not every one. Seen here are almost 350,000 clones, roughly 8% observed once, and the top ten hold less than 0.5%. The source is a woman aged 18 to 35 in good health. Sample: central memory CD4+ T cells from blood.

The CDR3: CASSQDGGTSTDTQYF. In DNA, the CDR3 is TGTGCCAGCAGCCAAGATGGCGGGACTAGCACAGATACGCAGTATTTT. V is TRBV14 and J is TRBJ2-3, with D possibly being TRBD2 (6 bases). V lost 0 bases and J 0 bases, leaving 10 bases between the germline ends. In germline, CDR1 is SGHDN, CDR2 FVKESK. There are 16 residues in the CDR3.